These T cell receptor beta chains were read from a single sample in a study of T cell responses to AZD1222 COVID-19 vaccine. Clones were sequenced by immunoSEQ multiplex PCR, and TCRdb holds only the in-frame ones, with some missing. The data contain some 150,000 clones, roughly nine tenths of them singletons. The sequenced sample was peripheral blood, obtained on day 0 of MenACWY control vaccination. These TCRs come from an adult in good health. Each CDR3 is given with its conserved first and last residue. A D gene is named only where the DNA matches it firmly. Expanded clones are given a class, and other clones once, few, many or no size at all.

abundance: NA; d_gene: TRBD1; j_gene: TRBJ1-6; v_gene: TRBV30; CDR3aa: CAWKDRDNSPLHF
abundance: NA; d_gene: TRBD2; j_gene: TRBJ2-3; v_gene: TRBV6-2/TRBV6-3; CDR3aa: CASSYPGTSGVLGDTQYF
abundance: NA; d_gene: NA; j_gene: TRBJ1-2; v_gene: TRBV12-5; CDR3aa: CASGRDFLASGYTF
abundance: once; d_gene: NA; j_gene: TRBJ1-2; v_gene: TRBV5-6; CDR3aa: CASSLIPGDYGYTF
abundance: NA; d_gene: NA; j_gene: TRBJ2-7; v_gene: TRBV30; CDR3aa: CAWSAGGGSYEQYF
abundance: NA; d_gene: TRBD1; j_gene: TRBJ1-2; v_gene: TRBV7-8; CDR3aa: CASSLSTGGSLGYTF
abundance: few; d_gene: NA; j_gene: TRBJ1-4; v_gene: TRBV10-2; CDR3aa: CASSERISEKLFF
abundance: NA; d_gene: TRBD2; j_gene: TRBJ2-5; v_gene: TRBV14; CDR3aa: CASSQEGALAGDGTQYF
abundance: NA; d_gene: TRBD1; j_gene: TRBJ1-2; v_gene: TRBV27; CDR3aa: CASSLNPTGGNYGYTF
abundance: NA; d_gene: NA; j_gene: TRBJ1-1; v_gene: TRBV5-1; CDR3aa: CASSLAPGGTEAFF
abundance: few; d_gene: NA; j_gene: TRBJ1-4; v_gene: TRBV2; CDR3aa: CASSLESEKLFF